This passage covers 16 T cell receptor beta chains from one sample sequenced in a study of cytomegalovirus exposure and HLA in healthy donors. In the PCR, 60 Vbeta and 13 Jbeta primers were used. TCRdb keeps only in-frame clones here, not all; method: immunoSEQ multiplex PCR. Of over 150,000 clones listed, 84% are singletons. The specimen was PBMCs. Source of these receptors: a girl aged 10 to 17 in good health and CMV-seropositive.

The V gene is TRBV15, the J gene TRBJ2-5; D perhaps matches TRBD1 (5 bases). V lost 4 bases to trimming and J lost 4 bases, with 13 bases between them. CDR1 is LNHNV and CDR2 is YYDKDF in the germline V gene (reference sequence). The CDR3 covers 14 residues. This CDR3 reads CATSNTWGRETQYF. In DNA, the CDR3 is TGTGCCACCAGCAATACCTGGGGCAGAGAGACCCAGTACTTC.

V usage is TRBV6-1 and J usage is TRBJ1-1, with D possibly being TRBD1 (5 bases). V was clipped by 2 bases and J by 0 bases, with 10 bases between them. The CDR3 extends over 15 amino acids. From germline, CDR1 is MNHNS and CDR2 SASEGT. The CDR3 here is CASSESGGLNTEAFF. CDR3 nucleotide sequence: TGTGCCAGCAGTGAATCGGGGGGGTTGAACACTGAAGCTTTCTTT.

The chain has TRBV13 and TRBJ2-2; 7 bases are a match to TRBD2. With 7 bases clipped from V and 6 bases from J, the junction kept 5 bases outside the gene matches. In germline, CDR1 is PRHDT, CDR2 FYEKMQ (reference sequence). This CDR3 is built from 13 residues. The CDR3 is CASNDLAAGELFF. In DNA, the CDR3 is TGTGCCAGCAACGATCTAGCGGCCGGGGAGCTGTTTTTT.

This chain joins TRBV14 and TRBJ1-1, with 9 nucleotides matching TRBD1. CDR3 length: 17 amino acids. Germline V lookup: CDR1 SGHDN, CDR2 FVKESK. With 6 bases clipped from V and 6 bases from J, the junction kept 17 bases outside the gene matches. CDR3 sequence reads: CASRSRDRVSLNPEAFF. CDR3 DNA: TGTGCCAGCAGGTCGCGGGACAGGGTGTCTCTTAACCCTGAAGCTTTCTTT. Based on the CDR3 plus reference TRBV14 and TRBJ1-1, the full variable domain is EAGVTQFPSHSVIEKGQTVTLRCDPISGHDNLYWYRRVMGKEIKFLLHFVKESKQDESGMPNNRFLAERTGGTYSTLKVQPAELEDSGVYFCASRSRDRVSLNPEAFFGQGTRLTVV.

V gene TRBV7-9 combines with J gene TRBJ2-5; no firm D call. The end of the DNA is better explained by TRBJ2-7, so the J call may be wrong. In germline, CDR1 is SEHNR, CDR2 FQNEAQ (reference sequence). CDR3 length equals 12 residues. The CDR3 spells CASSLTSYEQYF. The CDR3 bases are TGTGCCAGCAGCCTCACCTCCTACGAGCAGTACTTC.

The chain employs TRBV5-4 and TRBJ1-2; 9 bases are shared with TRBD1. CDR3 size: 14 residues. CDR1 SGHNT and CDR2 YYREEE come from the germline V gene (reference sequence). V lost 2 bases to trimming and J lost 2 bases; unmatched junction nucleotides: 1. The CDR3 DNA reads as TGTGCCAGCAGCTTTGGACAGGGGAACTATGGCTACACCTTC. Translating gives CASSFGQGNYGYTF.

The gene calls are TRBV27 and TRBJ1-1; the D is unclear. The CDR3 has 13 residues. The V and J ends lost 3 bases and 2 bases respectively, with 7 bases between them. Germline V lookup: CDR1 MNHEY, CDR2 SMNVEV (reference sequence). CDR3 loop: CASSFSENTEAFF. The CDR3 nucleotides read TGTGCCAGCAGTTTTAGCGAAAACACTGAAGCTTTCTTT.

A remark on this clone: This CDR3 is also generated by other DNA sequences in the sample. The chain uses TRBV5-4 and TRBJ2-5; possible D gene TRBD1, 6 bases. CDR1 is SGHNT and CDR2 is YYREEE in the germline V gene (reference sequence). CDR3 length: 14 residues. Trimming shortened V by 4 bases and J by 4 bases, and 14 bases separated the two germline ends. This chain's CDR3 is CASSLPGVGETQYF. As DNA, the CDR3 is TGTGCCAGCAGCCTTCCAGGGGTGGGAGAGACCCAGTACTTC. Full variable domain (remainder filled in from reference TRBV5-4 and TRBJ2-5): ETGVTQSPTHLIKTRGQQVTLRCSSQSGHNTVSWYQQALGQGPQFIFQYYREEENGRGNFPPRFSGLQFPNYSSELNVNALELDDSALYLCASSLPGVGETQYFGPGTRLLVL.

This clone was seen more than once but under ten times. This chain connects TRBV4-2 to TRBJ2-2; D not resolved. V lost 0 bases and J 0 bases, leaving 5 bases between the germline ends. Germline V gene sequence: CDR1 LGHNA, CDR2 YNFKEQ. The CDR3 extends over 15 amino acids. CDR3 protein: CASSQDTANTGELFF. The CDR3 DNA sequence: TGTGCCAGCAGCCAAGATACGGCGAACACCGGGGAGCTGTTTTTT.

V gene TRBV30 combines with J gene TRBJ1-1; 8 nucleotides line up with TRBD1. The CDR3 runs to 13 residues. The germline CDR1 and CDR2 sequences are GTSNPN and SVGIG (reference sequence). The V segment lost 8 bases and the J segment 1 base; nucleotides outside the gene matches: 6. The CDR3, as DNA: TGTGCCGGAAAACAGGGGGGGAACACTGAAGCTTTCTTT. Translating it yields CAGKQGGNTEAFF.

V is TRBV19 and J is TRBJ1-1; weak D call: TRBD1 (5 bases). The germline V gene has CDR1 LNHDA and CDR2 SQIVND (reference sequence). The CDR3 length is 11 residues. The V end was cut by 4 bases, the J end by 7 bases, with 7 bases between. The CDR3 DNA reads as TGTGCCAGTAGTACTACAGGTGAAGCTTTCTTT. Amino acid sequence: CASSTTGEAFF.

This chain links TRBV19 with TRBJ2-5, with 10 nucleotides matching TRBD1. Germline-derived CDR1 and CDR2 are LNHDA and SQIVND (reference sequence). The CDR3 sequence is 15 residues long. The ends lost 10 bases at V and 4 bases at J; junction bases unmatched: 12. DNA for the CDR3: TGTGCCACCAGCCGGACAGGGGGGAATGGAGAGACCCAGTACTTC. It is translated as CATSRTGGNGETQYF.

This clone was counted a single time. The chain combines TRBV30 with TRBJ1-2; weak D call: TRBD1 (6 bases). V lost 2 bases and J lost 7, with 17 bases in between. The CDR3 consists of 14 residues. Germline V lookup: CDR1 GTSNPN, CDR2 SVGIG (reference sequence). CDR3 loop: CAWSPDRTPSGYTF. Written as DNA, the CDR3 is TGTGCCTGGAGTCCTGACAGGACCCCAAGTGGCTACACCTTC.

The chain is built from TRBV4-1 and TRBJ2-5; 12 bases line up with TRBD2. The J segment lost 4 bases and the V segment lost 0 bases, leaving 3 bases of the junction unmatched. Germline assignment: CDR1 MGHRA and CDR2 YSYEKL. CDR3 length: 16 amino acids. The CDR3 loop is CASSQELAGGGETQYF. In nucleotides, the CDR3 is TGCGCCAGCAGCCAAGAGCTAGCGGGGGGGGGAGAGACCCAGTACTTC.

V usage is TRBV10-1 and J usage is TRBJ2-5; 10 positions match TRBD2. Germline assignment: CDR1 WNHNN and CDR2 SYGVQD (reference sequence). Unmatched junction bases numbered 2, after V lost 0 bases and J lost 1 base. The CDR3 is 16 amino acids. CDR3 protein: CASSESKRGGQETQYF. DNA for the CDR3: TGCGCCAGCAGTGAGTCGAAGCGGGGGGGCCAAGAGACCCAGTACTTC.

This clone was seen only a few times. Different DNA sequences within this sample yield the same CDR3. The V and J genes are TRBV9 and TRBJ2-7; perhaps TRBD1 as D (5 bases). Germline V gene sequence: CDR1 SGDLS, CDR2 YYNGEE. The V and J ends lost 0 bases and 2 bases respectively, with 9 bases between them. The CDR3 spans 14 residues. In nucleotides, the CDR3 is TGTGCCAGCAGCGTAGTTGCAGGGACCTACGAGCAGTACTTC. It translates to CASSVVAGTYEQYF.